This T cell receptor (beta chain) was profiled in a study of Ad26.COV2.S vaccination and SARS-CoV-2 variants. Study-wide background: The donor participated in the COV1001 trial, in its Ad26.COV2.S arm. Findings and caveats of the study: While placebo recipients had lower spike-specific TCR breadth, vaccine recipients had more.

Note on this clone: No antigen is known for it.

Assay: immunoSEQ multiplex PCR; the TCRdb copy retains only in-frame clones and omits some. This table has about 480,000 clones, roughly nine tenths appearing once. Treatment specified: about 20 received Ad26.COV2.S at low or high dose, single or two shots; 5 received placebo; per-sample allocation not given. Day 63 following the first vaccine or placebo injection was when the samples were taken. Vaccine was an Ad26 vector expressing Wuhan-strain SARS-CoV-2 spike. The sample consisted of peripheral blood, taken in a trial of Ad26.COV2.S vaccine versus placebo. The receptor comes from a person between 18 and 60 years old who received the Ad26.COV2.S COVID-19 vaccine or a placebo.

The CDR3 bases are TGTGCCAGCAGCTTAGCGCTCCTAGCGACTAGCTCCTACAATGAGCAGTTCTTC. It specifies CASSLALLATSSYNEQFF. V and J are TRBV7-2 and TRBJ2-1, with a tentative D call TRBD2 (6 bases). From germline, CDR1 is SGHTA and CDR2 FQGNSA. V lost 0 bases and J 0 bases, leaving 15 bases between the germline ends. The CDR3 is 18 residues long.